A selection of T cell receptor beta chains follows, all from one sample in a study of beta chain features in type 1 diabetes. Produced via immunoSEQ multiplex PCR; TCRdb's table is partial and in-frame only. This sample has a few hundred thousand clones; 25% to 35% occur once, and the top ten carry 3.5% to 4.5%. The sample consisted of central memory CD4+ T cells from blood. Receptors were obtained from a man aged 25-40 years in good health. Both conserved end residues are part of each CDR3. Fields, in order: CDR3 protein, CDR3 DNA, D gene, J gene, CDR3 length, clone size, V gene. A D gene is named only where the DNA matches it firmly. Rows give clone size only sometimes, using once, few, many, or a class for an expanded clone.

cdr3_aa: CASSVYSDTQYF; cdr3_nt: TGTGCCAGCAGTGTTTACTCAGATACGCAGTATTTT; d_call: .; j_call: TRBJ2-3; cdr3_length: 12; clone_size: many; v_call: TRBV2
cdr3_aa: CASRSAAGPAEQYF; cdr3_nt: TGTGCCAGCAGAAGCGCTGCAGGGCCGGCCGAGCAGTACTTC; d_call: .; j_call: TRBJ2-7; cdr3_length: 14; clone_size: .; v_call: TRBV7-9
cdr3_aa: CASGGAQTYEQYF; cdr3_nt: TGTGCCAGCGGGGGGGCTCAGACCTACGAGCAGTACTTC; d_call: .; j_call: TRBJ2-7; cdr3_length: 13; clone_size: few; v_call: TRBV6-5
cdr3_aa: CASSSNTGELFF; cdr3_nt: TGCGCCAGCAGCTCGAACACCGGGGAGCTGTTTTTT; d_call: .; j_call: TRBJ2-2; cdr3_length: 12; clone_size: few; v_call: TRBV10-1
cdr3_aa: CASRKQGSHEQYF; cdr3_nt: TGCGCCAGCAGGAAACAGGGCTCCCACGAGCAGTACTTC; d_call: .; j_call: TRBJ2-7; cdr3_length: 13; clone_size: few; v_call: TRBV5-1
cdr3_aa: CASSQTWDLNTEAFF; cdr3_nt: TGTGCCAGCAGCCAGACGTGGGATTTGAACACTGAAGCTTTCTTT; d_call: .; j_call: TRBJ1-1; cdr3_length: 15; clone_size: .; v_call: TRBV7-9
cdr3_aa: CASSYKDTQYF; cdr3_nt: TGTGCCAGCAGTTATAAGGATACGCAGTATTTT; d_call: .; j_call: TRBJ2-3; cdr3_length: 11; clone_size: .; v_call: TRBV6-5
cdr3_aa: CASSYSNTEAFF; cdr3_nt: TGTGCCAGCAGTTACTCGAACACTGAAGCTTTCTTT; d_call: .; j_call: TRBJ1-1; cdr3_length: 12; clone_size: .; v_call: TRBV6-5
cdr3_aa: CASRPSHWSSYEQYF; cdr3_nt: TGTGCCAGCAGGCCCTCCCACTGGAGCTCCTACGAGCAGTACTTC; d_call: .; j_call: TRBJ2-7; cdr3_length: 15; clone_size: .; v_call: TRBV6-6
cdr3_aa: CASSRNPGQNTDTQYF; cdr3_nt: TGCGCCAGCAGCCGAAATCCGGGACAGAACACAGATACGCAGTATTTT; d_call: TRBD1; j_call: TRBJ2-3; cdr3_length: 16; clone_size: .; v_call: TRBV4-3
cdr3_aa: CASLSGGDYRSEQYF; cdr3_nt: TGTGCCAGCCTAAGTGGAGGGGATTACCGGAGCGAGCAGTACTTC; d_call: .; j_call: TRBJ2-7; cdr3_length: 15; clone_size: .; v_call: TRBV28
cdr3_aa: CASTRTPGQQRETQYF; cdr3_nt: TGTGCCAGCACCCGTACTCCGGGACAGCAGCGAGAGACCCAGTACTTC; d_call: TRBD1; j_call: TRBJ2-5; cdr3_length: 16; clone_size: few; v_call: TRBV6-6
cdr3_aa: CACRTTNEKLFF; cdr3_nt: TGTGCCTGTCGTACAACTAATGAAAAACTGTTTTTT; d_call: .; j_call: TRBJ1-4; cdr3_length: 12; clone_size: .; v_call: TRBV30
cdr3_aa: CASSVGVSHEQFF; cdr3_nt: TGTGCCAGCAGCGTAGGGGTCTCCCATGAGCAGTTCTTC; d_call: .; j_call: TRBJ2-1; cdr3_length: 13; clone_size: .; v_call: TRBV9
cdr3_aa: CASSPERGVYNEQFF; cdr3_nt: TGTGCCAGCAGCCCCGAGCGGGGGGTCTACAATGAGCAGTTCTTC; d_call: TRBD2; j_call: TRBJ2-1; cdr3_length: 15; clone_size: .; v_call: TRBV7-2
cdr3_aa: CASRGDTVYEQYF; cdr3_nt: TGTGCCAGCAGGGGGGACACTGTCTACGAGCAGTACTTC; d_call: .; j_call: TRBJ2-7; cdr3_length: 13; clone_size: many; v_call: TRBV25-1
cdr3_aa: CASSPSSGGVYNEQFF; cdr3_nt: TGTGCCAGTAGCCCAAGCAGCGGGGGGGTCTACAATGAGCAGTTCTTC; d_call: TRBD2; j_call: TRBJ2-1; cdr3_length: 16; clone_size: .; v_call: TRBV19
cdr3_aa: CASSARLGDNEQFF; cdr3_nt: TGTGCCAGCAGCGCCCGACTAGGTGACAATGAGCAGTTCTTC; d_call: .; j_call: TRBJ2-1; cdr3_length: 14; clone_size: .; v_call: TRBV11-2
cdr3_aa: CAGSWGGRPYEQYF; cdr3_nt: TGTGCCGGTTCTTGGGGTGGCCGACCTTACGAGCAGTACTTC; d_call: .; j_call: TRBJ2-7; cdr3_length: 14; clone_size: .; v_call: TRBV10-3
cdr3_aa: CASSQETDYPSYEQYF; cdr3_nt: TGTGCCAGCAGCCAAGAGACGGACTACCCCTCCTACGAGCAGTACTTC; d_call: .; j_call: TRBJ2-7; cdr3_length: 16; clone_size: few; v_call: TRBV14
cdr3_aa: CASSPDGLVSSYEQYF; cdr3_nt: TGTGCCAGCTCACCTGATGGTCTAGTCAGCTCCTACGAGCAGTACTTC; d_call: .; j_call: TRBJ2-7; cdr3_length: 16; clone_size: few; v_call: TRBV18
cdr3_aa: CAWSGGGSADTQYF; cdr3_nt: TGTGCCTGGAGTGGAGGGGGGAGCGCAGATACGCAGTATTTT; d_call: .; j_call: TRBJ2-3; cdr3_length: 14; clone_size: .; v_call: TRBV30
cdr3_aa: CASSDQSGTNNEQFF; cdr3_nt: TGTGCCAGCAGCGACCAATCCGGGACTAACAATGAGCAGTTCTTC; d_call: TRBD2; j_call: TRBJ2-1; cdr3_length: 15; clone_size: .; v_call: TRBV7-8
cdr3_aa: CAWSVTRQGSYEQYF; cdr3_nt: TGTGCCTGGAGTGTAACACGGCAGGGATCCTACGAGCAGTACTTC; d_call: .; j_call: TRBJ2-7; cdr3_length: 15; clone_size: once; v_call: TRBV30
cdr3_aa: CASGGPGGGGYTF; cdr3_nt: TGTGCCAGCGGAGGGCCGGGGGGCGGCGGCTACACCTTC; d_call: .; j_call: TRBJ1-2; cdr3_length: 13; clone_size: .; v_call: TRBV27
cdr3_aa: CASSVFWDSQETQYF; cdr3_nt: TGTGCCAGCAGCGTTTTTTGGGACAGCCAAGAGACCCAGTACTTC; d_call: TRBD1; j_call: TRBJ2-5; cdr3_length: 15; clone_size: .; v_call: TRBV9
cdr3_aa: CASSSVGQISGYTF; cdr3_nt: TGTGCCAGCAGTTCCGTGGGACAGATTTCTGGCTACACCTTC; d_call: TRBD1; j_call: TRBJ1-2; cdr3_length: 14; clone_size: .; v_call: TRBV6-6
cdr3_aa: CASSSFSREVYGYTF; cdr3_nt: TGTGCCAGCAGCTCCTTCTCCAGGGAGGTCTATGGCTACACCTTC; d_call: .; j_call: TRBJ1-2; cdr3_length: 15; clone_size: .; v_call: TRBV7-8
cdr3_aa: CASSQLAGGRRETQYF; cdr3_nt: TGTGCCAGCAGCCAACTAGCGGGAGGCCGGCGGGAGACCCAGTACTTC; d_call: TRBD2; j_call: TRBJ2-5; cdr3_length: 16; clone_size: few; v_call: TRBV14
cdr3_aa: CASSPAGTLSSYEQYF; cdr3_nt: TGTGCCAGCTCACCGGCCGGGACTTTAAGCTCCTACGAGCAGTACTTC; d_call: .; j_call: TRBJ2-7; cdr3_length: 16; clone_size: .; v_call: TRBV18
cdr3_aa: CASSPRTSVGNIQYF; cdr3_nt: TGTGCCAGCAGTCCCCGGACTAGCGTAGGAAACATTCAGTACTTC; d_call: TRBD2; j_call: TRBJ2-4; cdr3_length: 15; clone_size: many; v_call: TRBV28
cdr3_aa: CSVDTTGNTIYF; cdr3_nt: TGCAGCGTTGATACCACTGGAAACACCATATATTTT; d_call: .; j_call: TRBJ1-3; cdr3_length: 12; clone_size: .; v_call: TRBV29-1
cdr3_aa: CAIRRTSGSTDTQYF; cdr3_nt: TGTGCCATCAGGAGGACTAGCGGGAGCACAGATACGCAGTATTTT; d_call: TRBD2; j_call: TRBJ2-3; cdr3_length: 15; clone_size: .; v_call: TRBV10-3
cdr3_aa: CASSLITPSGGTGELFF; cdr3_nt: TGTGCCAGCAGCTTAATAACGCCTAGCGGGGGCACCGGGGAGCTGTTTTTT; d_call: TRBD2; j_call: TRBJ2-2; cdr3_length: 17; clone_size: many; v_call: TRBV7-2
cdr3_aa: CAISDQRRGIVTDTQYF; cdr3_nt: TGTGCCATCAGTGACCAGCGCCGGGGAATTGTCACAGATACGCAGTATTTT; d_call: .; j_call: TRBJ2-3; cdr3_length: 17; clone_size: .; v_call: TRBV10-3
cdr3_aa: CASRPTQGSSYNEQFF; cdr3_nt: TGTGCCAGCAGACCTACTCAGGGAAGCTCCTACAATGAGCAGTTCTTC; d_call: .; j_call: TRBJ2-1; cdr3_length: 16; clone_size: .; v_call: TRBV7-2